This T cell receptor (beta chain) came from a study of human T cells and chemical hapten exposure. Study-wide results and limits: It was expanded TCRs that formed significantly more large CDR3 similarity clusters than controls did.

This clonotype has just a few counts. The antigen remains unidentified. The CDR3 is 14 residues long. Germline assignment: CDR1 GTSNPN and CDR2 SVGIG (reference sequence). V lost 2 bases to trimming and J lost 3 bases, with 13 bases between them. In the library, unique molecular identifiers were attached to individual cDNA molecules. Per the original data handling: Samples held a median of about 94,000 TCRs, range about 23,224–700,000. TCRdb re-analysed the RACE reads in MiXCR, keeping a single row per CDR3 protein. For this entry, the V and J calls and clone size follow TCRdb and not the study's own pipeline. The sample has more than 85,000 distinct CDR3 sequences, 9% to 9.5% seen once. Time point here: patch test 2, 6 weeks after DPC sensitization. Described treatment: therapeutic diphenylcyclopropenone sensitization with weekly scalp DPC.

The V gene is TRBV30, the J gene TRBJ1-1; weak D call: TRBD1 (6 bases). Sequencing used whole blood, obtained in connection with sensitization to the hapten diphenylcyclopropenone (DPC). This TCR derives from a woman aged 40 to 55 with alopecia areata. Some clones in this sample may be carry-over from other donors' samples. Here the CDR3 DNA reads TGTGCCTGGAGTCCCCTGAGGGGGGACACTGAAGCTTTCTTT. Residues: CAWSPLRGDTEAFF. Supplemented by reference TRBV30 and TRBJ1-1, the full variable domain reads SQTIHQWPATLVQPVGSPLSLECTVEGTSNPNLYWYRQAAGRGLQLLFYSVGIGQISSEVPQNLSASRPQDRQFILSSKKLLLSDSGFYLCAWSPLRGDTEAFFGQGTRLTVV.